Following are 2 T cell receptor beta chains from one sample sequenced in a study of cytomegalovirus exposure and HLA in healthy donors (dated 2017 in TCRdb). Receptor amplification or capture employed the immunoSEQ multiplex PCR assay. The multiplex PCR relied on a mix of 60 forward primers for TCR Vbeta segments and 13 reverse primers for TCR Jbeta segments. Entries here come from immuneACCESS through TCRdb and include only in-frame sequences with V and J called. Some clones fail to appear in such tables; in the studies checked, an unresolved V gene covers under half of the shortfall, and the cause of the remainder is unknown. For this sample the table gives 100,000 to 150,000 clones, of which over 60% were detected only once. 1.2% of the sample comes from the top ten. The sample taken for sequencing was PBMCs. Receptors originate from a female donor in good health and CMV-seronegative.

The V and J genes are TRBV7-8 and TRBJ1-1; D remains ambiguous. Trimming removed 6 bases from V and 7 bases from J, with 24 bases in between. CDR3 size: 16 residues. Germline lookup yields CDR1 SGHVS and CDR2 FQNEAQ. The CDR3 DNA sequence: TGTGCCAGCAGTCTAAAGACCGTAAATTTGGGCTTTGAAGCTTTCTTT. The encoded protein is CASSLKTVNLGFEAFF.

The V and J genes are TRBV7-3 and TRBJ1-5, with 12 positions matching TRBD1. Germline CDR1 SGHTA, CDR2 FQGTGA. The junction had 3 bases not matched to a gene; V was cut back by 5 bases and J by 10 bases. This CDR3 spans 13 amino acids. CDR3 in DNA: TGTGCCAGCAGCACGGGGACAGGGGGCCCCCAGCATTTT. Protein sequence: CASSTGTGGPQHF.